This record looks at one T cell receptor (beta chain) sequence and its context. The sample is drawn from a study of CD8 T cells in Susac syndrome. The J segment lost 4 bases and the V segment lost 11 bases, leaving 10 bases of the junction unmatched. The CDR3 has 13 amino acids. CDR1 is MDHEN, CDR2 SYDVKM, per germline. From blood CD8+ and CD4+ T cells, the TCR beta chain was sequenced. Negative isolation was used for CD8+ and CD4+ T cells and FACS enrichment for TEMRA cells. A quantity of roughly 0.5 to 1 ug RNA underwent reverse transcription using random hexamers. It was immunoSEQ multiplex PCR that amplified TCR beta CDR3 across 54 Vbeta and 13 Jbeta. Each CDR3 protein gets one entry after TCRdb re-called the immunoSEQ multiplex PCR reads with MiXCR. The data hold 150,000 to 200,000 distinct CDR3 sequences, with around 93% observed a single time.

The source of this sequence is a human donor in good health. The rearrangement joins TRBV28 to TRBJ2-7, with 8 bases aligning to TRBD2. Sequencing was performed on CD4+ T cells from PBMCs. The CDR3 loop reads CASSRGGGYEQYF. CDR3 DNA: TGTGCCTCCTCCCGGGGGGGCGGGTACGAGCAGTACTTC.